The rows below give T cell receptor beta chains drawn from one sample of a study of CD8 T cells in ankylosing spondylitis. TCRdb re-called the 5' RACE reads with MiXCR, one entry per CDR3 protein. The sample lists about 220,000 distinct CDR3 sequences; approximately 24% were seen once. Source material: blood, either unsorted or a sorted T cell fraction (not recorded which). Receptor source: a male donor with ankylosing spondylitis or in good health (not recorded which). Each CDR3 is given with its conserved first and last residue. A D gene is named only where the DNA matches it firmly. Size is omitted from some rows. Given values are once, few, many or a class for expanded clones.

J	D	V	size	CDR3	DNA
TRBJ2-1	TRBD2	TRBV6-5	many	CASSRAGTSVYEQFF	TGTGCCAGCAGCCGGGCCGGGACTAGCGTCTATGAGCAGTTCTTC
TRBJ2-1	NA	TRBV5-8	many	CASSRGASYNEQFF	TGTGCCAGCAGCCGGGGGGCATCCTACAATGAGCAGTTCTTC
TRBJ2-3	TRBD2	TRBV12-3/TRBV12-4	many	CASTVLRTSGKINPQYF	TGTGCCAGCACCGTACTTAGGACTAGCGGGAAAATCAATCCGCAGTATTTT
TRBJ2-1	NA	TRBV23-1	NA	CASSQSYRSTTDEQFF	TGCGCCAGCAGTCAATCGTATCGATCTACTACGGATGAGCAGTTCTTC
TRBJ1-4	NA	TRBV20-1	NA	CSARDNVAGEKLFF	TGCAGTGCTAGAGATAATGTGGCCGGGGAAAAACTGTTTTTT
TRBJ2-7	NA	TRBV7-6	many	CASSLGLASYEQYF	TGTGCCAGCAGCTTAGGGCTAGCGTCTTACGAGCAGTACTTC
TRBJ2-1	TRBD2	TRBV4-2	many	CASSQDPAGGGNEQFF	TGTGCCAGCAGCCAAGATCCAGCGGGAGGAGGAAATGAGCAGTTCTTC
TRBJ1-5	NA	TRBV20-1	NA	CSARVPGLNQPQHF	TGCAGTGCTAGAGTTCCGGGTCTAAATCAGCCCCAGCATTTT
TRBJ2-7	TRBD1	TRBV5-4	NA	CASSRDRASTEQYF	TGTGCCAGCAGCCGGGACAGGGCCTCTACCGAGCAGTACTTC
TRBJ2-5	TRBD2	TRBV12-3/TRBV12-4	NA	CASRAGREETQYF	TGTGCCTCTCGGGCGGGGAGGGAAGAGACCCAGTACTTC
TRBJ2-1	NA	TRBV24-1	NA	CATSDLASNNEQFF	TGTGCCACCAGTGATCTAGCTAGTAACAATGAGCAGTTCTTC
TRBJ1-1	NA	TRBV12-3/TRBV12-4	many	CASSFFGGGDTEAFF	TGTGCCAGCAGTTTTTTCGGGGGAGGGGACACTGAAGCTTTCTTT
TRBJ1-6	TRBD1	TRBV20-1	NA	CSATGTVISPLHF	TGCAGTGCTACCGGGACAGTGATTTCACCCCTCCACTTT
TRBJ2-7	NA	TRBV10-3	many	CAIREQGTFDEQYF	TGTGCCATCAGAGAGCAGGGTACCTTCGACGAGCAGTACTTC
TRBJ2-5	NA	TRBV5-1	many	CASSLVEGRETQYF	TGCGCCAGCAGCTTGGTTGAGGGCCGAGAGACCCAGTACTTC
TRBJ2-3	TRBD2	TRBV12-3/TRBV12-4	NA	CASSLASGRSDTQYF	TGTGCCAGCAGTTTAGCCAGCGGGAGGTCAGATACGCAGTATTTT
TRBJ2-3	TRBD1	TRBV6-2/TRBV6-3	many	CASNSNWGQVRDTQYF	TGTGCCAGCAATTCGAACTGGGGACAGGTTCGAGATACGCAGTATTTT
TRBJ2-7	TRBD1	TRBV20-1	NA	CSAGTGVNEQYF	TGCAGTGCGGGGACAGGGGTGAACGAGCAGTACTTC
TRBJ2-7	NA	TRBV12-3/TRBV12-4	NA	CASSFPKGEQYF	TGTGCCAGCAGTTTCCCCAAGGGGGAGCAGTACTTC
TRBJ2-3	TRBD2	TRBV29-1	many	CSGTSGTDTQYF	TGCAGCGGTACTAGCGGCACAGATACGCAGTATTTT
TRBJ2-5	NA	TRBV29-1	NA	CSVEPTPGETQYF	TGCAGCGTTGAACCTACTCCCGGAGAGACCCAGTACTTC
TRBJ2-1	NA	TRBV10-3	NA	CAISELSTSDGDEQFF	TGTGCCATCAGTGAGTTGTCCACCAGTGATGGCGATGAGCAGTTCTTC
TRBJ1-6	TRBD1	TRBV5-1	many	CASSLDNRGSPLHF	TGCGCCAGCAGCTTGGATAACAGGGGGTCACCCCTCCACTTT
TRBJ1-1	TRBD1	TRBV5-1	many	CASSSTGASLEAFF	TGCGCCAGCAGCTCGACAGGGGCGAGCCTTGAAGCTTTCTTT
TRBJ1-2	NA	TRBV14	many	CASSQDVGRANYGYTF	TGTGCCAGCAGCCAAGATGTCGGACGAGCTAACTATGGCTACACCTTC
TRBJ2-3	TRBD2	TRBV4-2	NA	CASSQDRGSGRGADTQYF	TGTGCCAGCAGCCAAGATAGGGGTAGCGGGAGAGGGGCAGATACGCAGTATTTT
TRBJ2-5	TRBD1	TRBV7-2	NA	CASSLGGQKETQYF	TGTGCCAGCAGCTTAGGGGGACAGAAAGAGACCCAGTACTTC